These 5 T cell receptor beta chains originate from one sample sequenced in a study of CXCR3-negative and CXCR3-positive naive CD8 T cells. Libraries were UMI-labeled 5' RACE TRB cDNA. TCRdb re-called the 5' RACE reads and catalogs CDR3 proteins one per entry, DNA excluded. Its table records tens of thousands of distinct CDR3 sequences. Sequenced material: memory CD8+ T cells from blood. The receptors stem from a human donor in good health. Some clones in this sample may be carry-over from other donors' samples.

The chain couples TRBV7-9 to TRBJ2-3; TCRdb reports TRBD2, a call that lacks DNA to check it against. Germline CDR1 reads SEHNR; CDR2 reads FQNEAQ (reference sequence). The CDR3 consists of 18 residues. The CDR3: CASGPIIRAGGPPDTQYF. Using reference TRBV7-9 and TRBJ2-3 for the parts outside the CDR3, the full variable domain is DTGVSQNPRHKITKRGQNVTFRCDPISEHNRLYWYRQTLGQGPEFLTYFQNEAQLEKSRLLSDRFSAERPKGSFSTLEIQRTEQGDSAMYLCASGPIIRAGGPPDTQYFGPGTRLTVL.

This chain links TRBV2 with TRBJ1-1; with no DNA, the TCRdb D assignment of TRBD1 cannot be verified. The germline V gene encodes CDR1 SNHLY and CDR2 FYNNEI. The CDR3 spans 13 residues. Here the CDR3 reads CASHRDRGSEAFF.

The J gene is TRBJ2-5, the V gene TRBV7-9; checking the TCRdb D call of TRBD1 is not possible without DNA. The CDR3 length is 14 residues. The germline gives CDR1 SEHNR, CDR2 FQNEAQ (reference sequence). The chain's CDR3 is CASSLARGEETQYF.

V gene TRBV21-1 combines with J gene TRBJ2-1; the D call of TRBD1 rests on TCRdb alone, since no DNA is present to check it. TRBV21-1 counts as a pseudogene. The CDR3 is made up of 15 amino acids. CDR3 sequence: CASSLQDTIYNEQFF.

This CDR3 reads CNATTSTDTQYF. V usage is TRBV20-1 and J usage is TRBJ2-3. The CDR3 extends over 12 amino acids. Germline V CDR1 and CDR2: DFQATT, SNEGSKA (reference sequence).